This T cell receptor (beta chain) was obtained from a study of T cell responses to AZD1222 COVID-19 vaccine. Points from the study as a whole: Targeting of unmutated variant regions was reportedly seen in nearly half of spike-specific TCRs. Two doses of AZD1222 preceded a rise in Spike-specific TCR breadth and depth. Every sample of the repertoires postdated the peak T cell response. Seropositive AZD1222 recipients at baseline numbered only five or six.

As concerns this clone: The antigen is not known.

The CDR3 sequence is 15 residues long. Trimming cost V 5 bases and J 4 bases, with 16 bases left between them. Germline V gene data show CDR1 as MNHEY and CDR2 as SVGAGI. TCRdb's table, derived via immunoSEQ multiplex PCR, lists solely in-frame clones and lacks some. Counted here are about 130,000 clones, approximately 90% occurring once; the ten biggest clones make up approximately 1.1%. This TCR was recovered from an adult who received the AZD1222 COVID-19 vaccine. The chain joins TRBV6-5 to TRBJ2-3; maybe TRBD2 (5 bases). This material consisted of peripheral blood, taken 28 days after the second AZD1222 dose. CDR3 loop: CASSKTPLEADTQYF. The CDR3 DNA sequence: TGTGCCAGCAGTAAGACACCATTGGAGGCAGATACGCAGTATTTT.